The present TCR beta chain was sequenced within a study of shared clonotypes between healthy human individuals. This CDR3 contains 15 residues. The germline CDR1 and CDR2 sequences are MGHRA and YSYEKL. V shed 1 base and J shed 4 bases, with 11 bases lying between them. Method: immunoSEQ multiplex PCR; TCRdb's copy keeps in-frame clones and lacks some. The repertoire has approximately 530,000 clones, roughly 95% of them found once; the top ten carry about 0.059%. A remark on this clone: The same CDR3 arises from other DNA sequences in this sample as well.

The V gene is TRBV4-1, the J gene TRBJ1-5, with no clear D. The sequencing input was naive CD4+ T cells sorted from blood. The subset was: CD45RA+ positively selected. The clonotype comes from a woman younger than 45 in good health. DNA of the CDR3: TGCGCCAGCAGCCAAGTGGGCCAGAAGAATCAGCCCCAGCATTTT. Protein: CASSQVGQKNQPQHF.